A selection of T cell receptor beta chains follows, all from one sample in a study of CD8+CD57+ T cells in acquired aplastic anemia. TCRdb independently ran MiXCR on the reads; one entry per CDR3 protein. The table has 400,000 to 450,000 distinct CDR3 sequences, around 68% seen once. The sample consisted of sorted CD4+, CD8+, or CD8+CD57+ T cells (not recorded which) from PBMCs. These receptors all stem from a human donor in good health, serving as a control. The CDR3 runs from the conserved cysteine through the conserved F or W. The D gene is left open where the match is weak. The size entry is marked missing in some rows and otherwise reads once, few, many or a size class.

>TRBV7-3|NA|13|NA|TRBJ2-3
CASSRERTGAQYF
TGTGCCAGCAGCCGGGAGCGCACAGGTGCGCAGTATTTT
>TRBV20-1|NA|12|NA|TRBJ1-2
CSADGLGHRYTF
TGCAGTGCCGACGGACTAGGACACAGATACACCTTC
>TRBV19|NA|12|NA|TRBJ1-2
CASSITGYGYTF
TGTGCCAGTAGTATTACAGGGTATGGCTACACCTTC
>TRBV2|NA|14|NA|TRBJ2-5
CASSLGGVVKTQYF
TGTGCCAGCAGCCTTGGGGGAGTTGTCAAGACCCAGTACTTC
>TRBV7-2|once|14|NA|TRBJ1-1
CASSPGTAGTEAFF
TGTGCCAGCAGCCCGGGCACAGCGGGCACTGAAGCTTTCTTT
>TRBV20-1|NA|14|NA|TRBJ1-1
CSAPPRPIYTEAFF
TGCAGTGCCCCCCCACGGCCCATCTATACTGAAGCTTTCTTT
>TRBV2|NA|13|NA|TRBJ2-3
CASSEGSTDTQYF
TGTGCCAGCAGTGAAGGTAGCACAGATACGCAGTATTTT
>TRBV2|NA|15|TRBD2|TRBJ2-1
CASCSPAGSWNEQFF
TGTGCCAGCTGCTCCCCAGCGGGGAGTTGGAATGAGCAGTTCTTC
>TRBV5-1|NA|14|TRBD2|TRBJ2-7
CASSRGLAGIEQYF
TGCGCCAGCAGCAGGGGACTAGCGGGGATCGAGCAGTACTTC
>TRBV2|NA|13|NA|TRBJ2-7
CASSEALEGGRFF
TGTGCCAGCAGTGAAGCGCTTGAAGGAGGTAGATTCTTC
>TRBV7-8|NA|13|NA|TRBJ1-5
CASTLAEVDTEPF
TGTGCCAGCACCCTAGCGGAGGTGGACACCGAGCCTTTC
>TRBV7-3|NA|15|TRBD1|TRBJ2-5
CASSSQQGAQETQYF
TGTGCCAGCAGCTCGCAACAGGGGGCCCAAGAGACCCAGTACTTC
>TRBV7-2|many|15|TRBD2|TRBJ2-3
CASKVASGGTDTQYF
TGTGCCAGCAAGGTGGCTAGCGGGGGCACAGATACGCAGTATTTT
>TRBV29-1|NA|15|NA|TRBJ2-7
CSVRTTEQEGDELYF
TGCAGCGTTCGAACAACCGAACAGGAGGGCGACGAGCTTTACTTC
>TRBV6-2/TRBV6-3|NA|14|NA|TRBJ2-7
CASSRTDHTYEQYF
TGTGCCAGCAGTCGGACAGACCACACCTACGAGCAGTACTTC
>TRBV24-1|few|13|NA|TRBJ2-1
CATSGAGGDEQFF
TGTGCCACCAGTGGGGCGGGCGGGGATGAGCAGTTCTTC
>TRBV15|NA|16|NA|TRBJ2-3
CATSRDRGGITDTQYF
TGTGCCACCAGCAGAGATAGAGGCGGGATTACAGATACGCAGTATTTT
>TRBV2|NA|15|NA|TRBJ1-1
CASSLLYRVDNEAFF
TGTGCCAGCAGCTTGCTGTACAGGGTGGACAATGAGGCTTTCTTT
>TRBV24-1|NA|16|NA|TRBJ1-2
CATSDRGGGRGYGYTF
TGTGCCACCAGTGATCGCGGTGGGGGTCGGGGGTATGGCTACACCTTC
>TRBV9|NA|13|NA|TRBJ2-1
CASIPDRTDLQSF
TGTGCCAGCATCCCGGACAGAACGGATCTTCAGTCCTTC
>TRBV7-2|NA|16|TRBD1|TRBJ1-1
CASRPPGGAKNTEAFF
TGTGCCAGCAGACCACCAGGGGGCGCGAAGAACACTGAAGCTTTCTTT
>TRBV20-1|NA|11|NA|TRBJ1-1
CSARMSGNTIF
TGCAGTGCTAGGATGTCTGGAAACACCATCTTT
>TRBV7-9|once|15|TRBD1|TRBJ1-2
CASSLNFGTGYGYTF
TGTGCCAGCAGCTTAAACTTTGGGACAGGGTATGGCTACACCTTC
>TRBV9|NA|16|TRBD2|TRBJ2-7
CASSTSGGPGTYEQYF
TGTGCCAGCAGTACTAGCGGGGGTCCCGGAACCTACGAGCAGTACTTC
>TRBV7-9|NA|14|NA|TRBJ2-7
CASSLLGPNYEQYF
TGTGCCAGCAGCTTACTGGGGCCTAACTACGAGCAGTACTTC
>TRBV20-1|few|16|NA|TRBJ1-6
CSARDSPSSYNSPLHF
TGCAGTGCTAGAGATTCCCCGAGCTCCTATAATTCACCCCTCCACTTT
>TRBV7-9|NA|16|TRBD2|TRBJ2-5
CASTGRGRGVRETQYF
TGTGCCAGCACGGGGAGGGGTCGCGGGGTAAGAGAGACCCAGTACTTC
>TRBV5-1|NA|16|NA|TRBJ2-3
CASSHVTRGGTDTQYF
TGTGCCAGCAGTCATGTAACGCGGGGAGGCACAGATACGCAGTATTTT
>TRBV7-2|NA|10|NA|TRBJ2-7
CASQATEQYF
TGTGCCAGCCAGGCGACCGAGCAGTACTTC
>TRBV5-1|many|15|NA|TRBJ1-1
CASRDGPDRSTEAFF
TGCGCCAGCAGGGATGGGCCCGACAGGTCCACTGAAGCTTTCTTT
>TRBV9|once|14|NA|TRBJ1-2
CASSVSYGLSGNTF
TGTGCCAGCAGCGTAAGCTACGGGCTCTCTGGAAACACCTTC
>TRBV9|NA|13|NA|TRBJ1-1
CASSELTETEASF
TGTGCCAGCAGTGAACTGACGGAGACTGAAGCCTCCTTT
>TRBV29-1|NA|13|NA|TRBJ1-4
CSVGTGINKPRFF
NA
>TRBV7-2|NA|16|NA|TRBJ2-1
CASGQGETGLLREQFF
TGTGCCAGCGGCCAAGGGGAGACAGGCTTGTTACGGGAGCAGTTCTTC
>TRBV20-1|NA|14|NA|TRBJ2-7
CSAKRRGGAYEQYF
TGCAGTGCTAAGAGGAGAGGCGGCGCCTACGAGCAGTACTTC